These 6 T cell receptor beta chains share one sample of origin, sequenced in a study of T cell responses to AZD1222 COVID-19 vaccine. Profiling relied on immunoSEQ multiplex PCR, and the TCRdb table lists in-frame clones only, not all of them. The table lists approximately 190,000 clones, more than 75% of them singletons. Here the sequenced sample was peripheral blood, taken on day 0 of AZD1222 vaccination. These receptors were taken from an adult in good health.

The chain combines TRBV28 with TRBJ2-1; 7 bases are shared with TRBD2. Germline CDR1 MDHEN, CDR2 SYDVKM. V lost 1 base and J lost 5; bases outside the gene matches: 11. The CDR3 spans 17 residues. CDR3 bases: TGTGCCAGCAGTTTATTTTGGAGCGGGAACATCAACAATGAGCAGTTCTTC. The encoded protein is CASSLFWSGNINNEQFF.

The chain combines TRBV5-1 with TRBJ2-1; no reliable D call. Deletions cut 7 bases from V and 6 bases from J, with 14 bases between. The CDR3 contains 13 residues. The germline V gene has CDR1 SGHRS and CDR2 YFSETQ. In DNA, the CDR3 is TGCGCCAGCCGCGTCCCCAACTCCAATGAGCAGTTCTTC. It yields the protein CASRVPNSNEQFF.

The V and J genes are TRBV7-2 and TRBJ2-5; D possibly corresponds to TRBD2 (5 bases). The V end was cut by 5 bases, the J end by 2 bases, with 15 bases between. Germline V gene sequence: CDR1 SGHTA, CDR2 FQGNSA. This CDR3 is built from 15 residues. The CDR3 region is CASSPQAPGQETQYF. CDR3 bases: TGTGCCAGCAGCCCCCAGGCCCCGGGGCAAGAGACCCAGTACTTC.

V gene TRBV7-9 combines with J gene TRBJ2-5; D gene ambiguous. Germline CDR1 and CDR2: SEHNR and FQNEAQ (reference sequence). The CDR3 extends over 13 amino acids. Between the trimmed V and J ends, which lost 4 bases and 5 bases, there was a span of 11 bases. The CDR3 DNA sequence: TGTGCCAGCAGCTCGACCGATGGGGAGACCCAGTACTTC. This encodes CASSSTDGETQYF. Combining the CDR3 with reference TRBV7-9 and TRBJ2-5 gives the whole variable domain DTGVSQNPRHKITKRGQNVTFRCDPISEHNRLYWYRQTLGQGPEFLTYFQNEAQLEKSRLLSDRFSAERPKGSFSTLEIQRTEQGDSAMYLCASSSTDGETQYFGPGTRLLVL.

The chain carries TRBV9 and TRBJ1-1; a possible D gene is TRBD1 (5 bases). This CDR3 spans 15 amino acids. V shed 0 bases and J shed 0 bases, with 9 bases lying between them. Germline CDR1 SGDLS, CDR2 YYNGEE. The CDR3 DNA follows: TGTGCCAGCAGCGTAGAACCGGGACTGAACACTGAAGCTTTCTTT. Translation: CASSVEPGLNTEAFF.

The rearrangement uses TRBV6-6 and TRBJ1-5; D is possibly TRBD1 (5 bases). Germline V gene lookup returns CDR1 MNHNY and CDR2 SVGAGI (reference sequence). Trimming pared 6 bases from V and 4 bases from J, leaving 13 bases between. The CDR3 consists of 14 residues. The CDR3 bases are TGTGCCAGCAGGATCGGGGCTGGTAATCAGCCCCAGCATTTT. This translates into CASRIGAGNQPQHF.